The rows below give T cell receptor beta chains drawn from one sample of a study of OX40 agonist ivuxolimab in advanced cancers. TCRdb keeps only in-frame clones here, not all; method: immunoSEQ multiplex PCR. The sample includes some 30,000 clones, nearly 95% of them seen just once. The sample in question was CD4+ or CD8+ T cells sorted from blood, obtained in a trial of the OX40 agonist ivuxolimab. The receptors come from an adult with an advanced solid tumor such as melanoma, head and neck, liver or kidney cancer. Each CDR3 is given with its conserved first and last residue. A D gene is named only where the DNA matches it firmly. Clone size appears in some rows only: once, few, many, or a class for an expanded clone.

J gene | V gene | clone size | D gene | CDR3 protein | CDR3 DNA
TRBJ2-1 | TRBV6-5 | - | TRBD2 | CASSFRTSSYNEQFF | TGTGCCAGCAGTTTCCGGACTAGCTCCTACAATGAGCAGTTCTTC
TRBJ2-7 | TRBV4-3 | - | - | CASSQDWALATSYEQYF | TGCGCCAGCAGCCAAGATTGGGCACTCGCGACTTCCTACGAGCAGTACTTC
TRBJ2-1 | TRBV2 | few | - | CASSEWAGLTGNEQFF | TGTGCCAGCAGTGAATGGGCAGGGCTGACCGGCAATGAGCAGTTCTTC
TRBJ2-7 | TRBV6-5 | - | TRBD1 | CASSLTGTVSYEQYF | TGTGCCAGCAGCCTAACAGGGACAGTCTCCTACGAGCAGTACTTC
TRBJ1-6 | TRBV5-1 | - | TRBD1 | CASRPGQINSPLHF | TGCGCCAGCAGGCCGGGACAGATTAATTCACCCCTCCACTTT
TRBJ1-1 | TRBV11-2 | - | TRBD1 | CASSFQRQGVDEAFF | TGTGCCAGCAGCTTCCAACGACAGGGGGTTGATGAAGCTTTCTTT
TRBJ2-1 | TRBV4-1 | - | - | CASSQGPLRLYNEQFF | TGCGCCAGCAGCCAAGGACCCCTTCGGCTATACAATGAGCAGTTCTTC
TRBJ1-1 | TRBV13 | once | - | CASSLTVITEAFF | TGTGCCAGCAGCTTGACAGTTATCACTGAAGCTTTCTTT
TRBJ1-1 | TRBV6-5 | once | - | CASTPREAFF | TGTGCCAGCACTCCCCGTGAAGCTTTCTTT
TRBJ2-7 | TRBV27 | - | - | CASSLGASYEQYF | TGTGCCAGCAGTTTAGGTGCCTCCTACGAGCAGTACTTC
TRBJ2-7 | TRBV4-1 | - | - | CASSQFSGDEQYF | TGCGCCAGCAGCCAATTCTCCGGGGACGAGCAGTACTTC
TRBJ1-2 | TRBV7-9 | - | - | CASSQDYDRRANYGYTF | TGTGCCAGCAGCCAGGATTACGACAGGAGAGCTAACTATGGCTACACCTTC
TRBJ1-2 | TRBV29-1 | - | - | CSVEGDMGTVNGYTF | TGCAGCGTTGAGGGAGATATGGGTACAGTAAATGGCTACACCTTC
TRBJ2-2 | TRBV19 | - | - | CASSIVGGTGELFF | TGTGCCAGTAGTATTGTCGGGGGCACCGGGGAGCTGTTTTTT
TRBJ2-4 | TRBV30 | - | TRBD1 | CAWSVEQGEDIQYF | TGTGCCTGGAGTGTAGAACAGGGGGAAGACATTCAGTACTTC
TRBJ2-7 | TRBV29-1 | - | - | CSVELPLRDNHEQYF | TGCAGCGTTGAGTTGCCACTACGGGACAACCACGAGCAGTACTTC
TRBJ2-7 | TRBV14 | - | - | CASSQEVSSYEQYF | TGTGCCAGCAGCCAAGAGGTCAGCAGCTACGAGCAGTACTTC
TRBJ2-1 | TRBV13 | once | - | CASSLGGTPGNEQFF | TGTGCCAGCAGCTTAGGAGGGACACCAGGGAATGAGCAGTTCTTC
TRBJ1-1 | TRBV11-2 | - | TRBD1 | CASSFDRGTEAFF | TGTGCCAGCAGCTTCGACAGGGGGACTGAAGCTTTCTTT
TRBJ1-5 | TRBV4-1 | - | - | CASSLGDDQPQHF | TGCGCCAGCAGTTTGGGGGATGATCAGCCCCAGCATTTT
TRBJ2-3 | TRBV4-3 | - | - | CASSQDPYEGSVDTQYF | TGCGCCAGCAGCCAAGATCCCTATGAAGGGAGCGTGGATACGCAGTATTTT
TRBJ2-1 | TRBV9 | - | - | CASSVGSGVGNEQFF | TGTGCCAGCAGCGTAGGATCGGGGGTGGGGAATGAGCAGTTCTTC
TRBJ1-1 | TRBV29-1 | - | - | CSVEAEATEAFF | TGCAGCGTTGAAGCCGAGGCCACTGAAGCTTTCTTT
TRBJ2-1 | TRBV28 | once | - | CASSFRQGIFSYNEQFF | TGTGCCAGCAGTTTCCGCCAGGGGATATTTTCCTACAATGAGCAGTTCTTC
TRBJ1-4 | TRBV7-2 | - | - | CASSPNGGYEKLFF | TGTGCCAGCAGTCCCAACGGGGGCTATGAAAAACTGTTTTTT
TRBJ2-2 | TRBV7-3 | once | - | CASSLGGALLLHTGELFF | TGTGCCAGCAGCTTAGGGGGAGCTCTGTTGTTGCACACCGGGGAGCTGTTTTTT
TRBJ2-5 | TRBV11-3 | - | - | CASSLSALGETQYF | TGTGCCAGCAGCTTATCGGCGTTGGGAGAGACCCAGTACTTC
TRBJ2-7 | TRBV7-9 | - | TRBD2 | CASSSAGGLGYEQYF | TGTGCCAGCAGTTCAGCGGGAGGGCTAGGCTACGAGCAGTACTTC
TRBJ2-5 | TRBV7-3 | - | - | CASSAKASNVETQYF | TGTGCCAGCAGCGCAAAGGCGTCAAATGTGGAGACCCAGTACTTC
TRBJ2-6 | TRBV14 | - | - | CASSQVSLSGANVLTF | TGTGCCAGCAGCCAAGTTTCCCTCTCTGGGGCCAACGTCCTGACTTTC
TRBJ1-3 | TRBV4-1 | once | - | CASSQDDATRSGNTIYF | TGCGCCAGCAGCCAAGATGACGCGACCCGCTCTGGAAACACCATATATTTT
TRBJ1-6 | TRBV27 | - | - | CASLTRGGNSPLHF | TGTGCCAGCCTGACGAGGGGAGGGAATTCACCCCTCCACTTT